The clone carrying this TCR beta chain was found many times. Its antigen is not identified. This sample was included in a study of identical twins. Notes on the study in general: Researchers reported weaker excess twin sharing in beta out-of-frame sequences.

Template switching, a step in the protocol, added a universal primer site, and cDNA carried unique molecular identifiers. TCRdb recomputed calls from the 5' RACE reads with MiXCR, one row per CDR3 protein. This table has about 100,000 distinct CDR3 sequences, 5.9% appearing once. Sequencing was carried out using memory T cells sorted from blood. The source is a woman in her fifties or sixties in good health.

CDR3 DNA: TGTGCCAGCAGTTTATCGACGGGAGACGGGAAACTGTTTTTT. Protein sequence: CASSLSTGDGKLFF. J is TRBJ1-4 and V is TRBV27; D not resolved. The CDR3 runs to 14 residues. The germline gives CDR1 MNHEY, CDR2 SMNVEV (reference sequence). Trimming took 0 bases from V and 11 from J, leaving 13 bases between them.